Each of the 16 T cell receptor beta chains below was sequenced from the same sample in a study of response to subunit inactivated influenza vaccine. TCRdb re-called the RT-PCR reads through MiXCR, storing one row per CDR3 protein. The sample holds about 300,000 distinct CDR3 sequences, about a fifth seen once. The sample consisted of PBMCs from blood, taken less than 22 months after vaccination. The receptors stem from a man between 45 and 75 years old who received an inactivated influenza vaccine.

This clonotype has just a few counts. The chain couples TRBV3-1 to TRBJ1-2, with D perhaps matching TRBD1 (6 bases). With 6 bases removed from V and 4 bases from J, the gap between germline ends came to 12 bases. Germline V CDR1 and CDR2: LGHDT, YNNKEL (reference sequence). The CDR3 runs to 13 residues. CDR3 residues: CASSKGESYGYTF. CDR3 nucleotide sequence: TGTGCCAGCAGTAAGGGGGAGTCCTATGGCTACACCTTC.

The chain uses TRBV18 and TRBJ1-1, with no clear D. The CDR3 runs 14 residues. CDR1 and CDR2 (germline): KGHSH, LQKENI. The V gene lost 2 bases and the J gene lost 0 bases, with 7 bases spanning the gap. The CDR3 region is CASSPGSLNTEAFF. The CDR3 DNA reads TGTGCCAGCTCACCAGGAAGCCTGAACACTGAAGCTTTCTTT.

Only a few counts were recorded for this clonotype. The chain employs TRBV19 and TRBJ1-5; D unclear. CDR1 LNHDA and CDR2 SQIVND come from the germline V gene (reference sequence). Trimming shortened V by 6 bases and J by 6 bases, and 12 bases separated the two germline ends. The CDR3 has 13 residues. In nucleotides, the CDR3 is TGTGCCAGTAGCCAGCAGGCCGGTCAGCCCCAGCATTTT. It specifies CASSQQAGQPQHF.

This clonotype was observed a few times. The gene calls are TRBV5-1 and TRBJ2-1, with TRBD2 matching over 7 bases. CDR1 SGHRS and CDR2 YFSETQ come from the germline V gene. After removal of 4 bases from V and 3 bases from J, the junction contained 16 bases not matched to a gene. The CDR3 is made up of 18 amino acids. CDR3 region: CASSTPVLASGIYNEQFF. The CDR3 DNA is TGCGCCAGCAGCACCCCCGTGCTGGCTAGCGGAATCTACAATGAGCAGTTCTTC.

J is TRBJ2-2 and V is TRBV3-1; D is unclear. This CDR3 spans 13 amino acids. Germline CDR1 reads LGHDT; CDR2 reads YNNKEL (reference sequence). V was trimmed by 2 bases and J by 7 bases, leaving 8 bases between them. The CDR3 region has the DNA TGTGCCAGCAGCCAATATAACGGCGGGGAGCTGTTTTTT. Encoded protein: CASSQYNGGELFF.

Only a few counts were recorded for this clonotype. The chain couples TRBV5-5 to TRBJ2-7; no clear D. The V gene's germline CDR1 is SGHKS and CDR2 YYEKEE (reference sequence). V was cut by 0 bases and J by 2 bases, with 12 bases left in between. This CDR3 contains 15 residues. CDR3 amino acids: CASSLGVTYTYEQYF. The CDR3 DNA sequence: TGTGCCAGCAGCTTGGGAGTAACCTACACCTACGAGCAGTACTTC.

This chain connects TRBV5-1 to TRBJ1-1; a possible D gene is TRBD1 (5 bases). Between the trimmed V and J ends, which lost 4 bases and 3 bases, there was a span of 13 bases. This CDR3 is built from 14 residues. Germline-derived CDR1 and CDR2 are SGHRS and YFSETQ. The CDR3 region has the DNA TGCGCCAGCAGCAAGGGGACCCGCGACACTGAAGCTTTCTTT. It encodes CASSKGTRDTEAFF.

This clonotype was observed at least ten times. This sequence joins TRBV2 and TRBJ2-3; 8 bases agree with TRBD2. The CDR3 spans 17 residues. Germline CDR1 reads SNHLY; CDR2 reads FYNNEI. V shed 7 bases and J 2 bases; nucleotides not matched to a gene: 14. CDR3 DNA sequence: TGTGCCAGCAAGGCAATCGTAGGGACTAGACTCACAGATACGCAGTATTTT. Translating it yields CASKAIVGTRLTDTQYF. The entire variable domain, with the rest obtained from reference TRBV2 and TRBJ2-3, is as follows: EPEVTQTPSHQVTQMGQEVILRCVPISNHLYFYWYRQILGQKVEFLVSFYNNEISEKSEIFDDQFSVERPDGSNFTLKIRSTKLEDSAMYFCASKAIVGTRLTDTQYFGPGTRLTVL.

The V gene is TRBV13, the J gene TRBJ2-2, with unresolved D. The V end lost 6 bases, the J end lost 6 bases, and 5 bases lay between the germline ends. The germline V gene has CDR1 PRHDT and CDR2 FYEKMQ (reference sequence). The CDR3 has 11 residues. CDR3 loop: CASRGPGELFF. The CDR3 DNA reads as TGTGCCAGCAGGGGTCCCGGGGAGCTGTTTTTT.

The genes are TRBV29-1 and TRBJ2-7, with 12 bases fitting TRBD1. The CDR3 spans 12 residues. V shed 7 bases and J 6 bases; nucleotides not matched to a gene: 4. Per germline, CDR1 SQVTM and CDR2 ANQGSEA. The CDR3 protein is CSAGTGGVEQYF. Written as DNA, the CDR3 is TGCAGCGCCGGGACAGGGGGCGTCGAGCAGTACTTC.

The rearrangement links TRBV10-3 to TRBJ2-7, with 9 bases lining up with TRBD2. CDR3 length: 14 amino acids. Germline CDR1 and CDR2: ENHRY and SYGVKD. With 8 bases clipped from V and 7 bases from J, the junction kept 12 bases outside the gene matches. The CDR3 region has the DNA TGTGCCATCGGCTTGACAGCGGGAGGAGAGGAGCAGTACTTC. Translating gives CAIGLTAGGEEQYF.

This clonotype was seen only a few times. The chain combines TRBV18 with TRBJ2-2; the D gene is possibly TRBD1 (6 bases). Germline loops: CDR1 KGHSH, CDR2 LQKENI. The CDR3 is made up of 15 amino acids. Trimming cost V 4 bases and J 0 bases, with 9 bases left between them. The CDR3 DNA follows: TGTGCCAGCTCACTCGGACAGCCGAACACCGGGGAGCTGTTTTTT. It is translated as CASSLGQPNTGELFF.

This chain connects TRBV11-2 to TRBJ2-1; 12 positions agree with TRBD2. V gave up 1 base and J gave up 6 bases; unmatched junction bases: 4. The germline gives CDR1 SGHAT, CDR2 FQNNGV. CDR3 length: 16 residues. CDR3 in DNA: TGTGCCAGCAGCTTAGCGGGACTAGCGGGTGTCAATGAGCAGTTCTTC. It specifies CASSLAGLAGVNEQFF.

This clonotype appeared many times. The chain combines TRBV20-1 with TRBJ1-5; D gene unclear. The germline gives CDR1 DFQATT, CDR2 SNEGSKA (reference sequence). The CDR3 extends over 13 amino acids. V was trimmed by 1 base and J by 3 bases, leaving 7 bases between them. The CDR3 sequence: CSARAPVNQPQHF. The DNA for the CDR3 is TGCAGTGCTAGAGCGCCAGTCAATCAGCCCCAGCATTTT.

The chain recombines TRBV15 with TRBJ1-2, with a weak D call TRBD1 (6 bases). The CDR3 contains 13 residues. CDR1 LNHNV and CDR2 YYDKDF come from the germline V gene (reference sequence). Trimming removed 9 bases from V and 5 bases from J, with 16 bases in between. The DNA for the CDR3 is TGTGCCACAAAGGGACAAATCGCATATGGCTACACCTTC. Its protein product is CATKGQIAYGYTF.

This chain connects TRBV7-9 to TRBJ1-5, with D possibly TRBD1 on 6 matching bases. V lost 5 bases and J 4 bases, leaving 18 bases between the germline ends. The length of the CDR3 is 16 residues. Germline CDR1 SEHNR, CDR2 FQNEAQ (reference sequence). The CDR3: CASSPQGSVGNQPQHF. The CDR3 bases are TGTGCCAGCAGCCCACAGGGATCTGTCGGTAATCAGCCCCAGCATTTT.